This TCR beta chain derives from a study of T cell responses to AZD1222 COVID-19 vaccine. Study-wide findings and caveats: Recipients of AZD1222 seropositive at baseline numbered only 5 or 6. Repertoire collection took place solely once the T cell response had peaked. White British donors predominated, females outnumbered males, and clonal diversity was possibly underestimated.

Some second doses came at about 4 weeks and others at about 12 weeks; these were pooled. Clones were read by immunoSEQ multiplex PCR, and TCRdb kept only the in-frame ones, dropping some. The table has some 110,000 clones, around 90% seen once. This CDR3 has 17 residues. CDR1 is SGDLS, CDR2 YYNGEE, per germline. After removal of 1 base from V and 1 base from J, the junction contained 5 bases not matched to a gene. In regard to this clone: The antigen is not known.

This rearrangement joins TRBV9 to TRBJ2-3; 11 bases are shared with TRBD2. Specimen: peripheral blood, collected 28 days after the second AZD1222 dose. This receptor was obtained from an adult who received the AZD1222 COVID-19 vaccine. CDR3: CASSVPSGGRGTDTQYF. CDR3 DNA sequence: TGTGCCAGCAGCGTACCTAGCGGGGGGCGGGGCACAGATACGCAGTATTTT.